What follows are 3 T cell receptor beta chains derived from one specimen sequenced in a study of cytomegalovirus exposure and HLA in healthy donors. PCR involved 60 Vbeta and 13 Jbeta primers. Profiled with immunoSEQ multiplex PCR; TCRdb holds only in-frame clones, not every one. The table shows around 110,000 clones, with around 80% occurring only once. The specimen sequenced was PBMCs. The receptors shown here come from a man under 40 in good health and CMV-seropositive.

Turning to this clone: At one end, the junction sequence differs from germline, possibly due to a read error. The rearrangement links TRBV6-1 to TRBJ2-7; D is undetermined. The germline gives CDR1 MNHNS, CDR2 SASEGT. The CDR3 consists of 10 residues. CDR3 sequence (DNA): TGTGCCAGCAGTGAAAGACATCTCAGCTTC. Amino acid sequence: CASSERHLSF.

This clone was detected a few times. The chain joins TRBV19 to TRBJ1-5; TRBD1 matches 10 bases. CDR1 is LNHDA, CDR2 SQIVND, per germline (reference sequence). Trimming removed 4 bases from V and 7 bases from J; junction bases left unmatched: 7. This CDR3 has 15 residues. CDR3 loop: CASSRDRGYEQPQHF. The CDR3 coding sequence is TGTGCCAGTAGTAGGGACAGGGGTTATGAACAGCCCCAGCATTTT.

In nucleotides, the CDR3 is TGTGCCAGCAGCTTGGCCCAGGGGGTGGAAGCTTTCTTT. Translating gives CASSLAQGVEAFF. This chain joins TRBV5-4 and TRBJ1-1, with 7 bases aligning to TRBD1. With V trimmed by 0 bases and J by 8 bases, 4 bases remained unmatched. CDR3 size: 13 residues. Germline V gene lookup returns CDR1 SGHNT and CDR2 YYREEE (reference sequence). Drawing the rest from reference TRBV5-4 and TRBJ1-1, the complete variable domain is ETGVTQSPTHLIKTRGQQVTLRCSSQSGHNTVSWYQQALGQGPQFIFQYYREEENGRGNFPPRFSGLQFPNYSSELNVNALELDDSALYLCASSLAQGVEAFFGQGTRLTVV.